Listed below are T cell receptor beta chains from one sample, sequenced in a study of blood T cell repertoires in COVID-19. Profiling relied on immunoSEQ multiplex PCR, and the TCRdb table lists in-frame clones only, not all of them. The sample carries over 75,000 clones, around 80% recorded once. Material for sequencing was peripheral blood. Source of these receptors: a woman older than 75 with acute or convalescent COVID-19. Both conserved end residues are part of each CDR3. The order of the fields is D gene, clone size, J gene, V gene, CDR3 DNA, CDR3 protein. The D gene is left open where the match is weak. Rows give clone size only sometimes, using once, few, many, or a class for an expanded clone.

D: TRBD2; size: .; J: TRBJ2-2; V: TRBV5-4; DNA: TGTGCCAGCAGCCCCCCGCGGGGGGGTACCGGGGAGCTGTTTTTT; CDR3: CASSPPRGGTGELFF
D: .; size: .; J: TRBJ1-5; V: TRBV3-1/TRBV3-2; DNA: TGTGCCAGCAGCCAGGCGGGAGCCTCGGCAAATCAGCCCCAGCATTTT; CDR3: CASSQAGASANQPQHF
D: .; size: .; J: TRBJ1-1; V: TRBV5-5; DNA: TGTGCCAGCAGCCGCGGGACGGACTATTTGAAAGCTTTCTTT; CDR3: CASSRGTDYLKAFF
D: TRBD1; size: .; J: TRBJ1-1; V: TRBV5-6; DNA: TGTGCCAGCAGCTTGGCCGGGACAGTGAACACTGAAGCTTTCTTT; CDR3: CASSLAGTVNTEAFF
D: .; size: .; J: TRBJ1-2; V: TRBV20-1; DNA: TGCAGTGCTAGTAAGGAGCTGAATGGCTACACCTTC; CDR3: CSASKELNGYTF
D: TRBD1; size: .; J: TRBJ1-4; V: TRBV14; DNA: TGTGCCAGCAGCCAAGACGGACAGGGCGTAGGAGAAAAACTGTTTTTT; CDR3: CASSQDGQGVGEKLFF
D: .; size: .; J: TRBJ2-1; V: TRBV2; DNA: TGTGCCAGCAGTGAGTATAGGGGCGATGAGCAGTTCTTC; CDR3: CASSEYRGDEQFF
D: .; size: once; J: TRBJ1-1; V: TRBV11-2; DNA: TGTGCCAGCAGCTTTAGCACTGAAGCTTTCTTT; CDR3: CASSFSTEAFF
D: .; size: few; J: TRBJ1-1; V: TRBV18; DNA: TGTGCCAGCTCGACCGCCCGGGAAGTTGGTGAAGCTTTCTTT; CDR3: CASSTAREVGEAFF
D: TRBD2; size: .; J: TRBJ2-1; V: TRBV19; DNA: TGTGCCAGTAGTACTAGCGGGCCGAACAATGAGCAGTTCTTC; CDR3: CASSTSGPNNEQFF
D: TRBD2; size: .; J: TRBJ2-2; V: TRBV5-4; DNA: TGTGCCAGCAGCGGGACTAGCGGTAACACCGGGGAGCTGTTTTTT; CDR3: CASSGTSGNTGELFF
D: .; size: .; J: TRBJ2-6; V: TRBV5-8; DNA: TGTGCCAGCAGCCCCGCGAGATCTGGGGCCAACGTCCTGACTTTC; CDR3: CASSPARSGANVLTF
D: TRBD2; size: few; J: TRBJ2-1; V: TRBV7-8; DNA: TGTGCCAGCAGCCAAACTAGCGATGAGCAGTTCTTC; CDR3: CASSQTSDEQFF
D: .; size: .; J: TRBJ1-1; V: TRBV18; DNA: TGTGCCAGCTCACGACAAGAGGGTCCGTCAGGTACTGAAGCTTTCTTT; CDR3: CASSRQEGPSGTEAFF
D: TRBD1; size: once; J: TRBJ1-1; V: TRBV19; DNA: TGTGCCAGTAGTACCGGACAGGGGGCGGCTTTCTTT; CDR3: CASSTGQGAAFF
D: .; size: .; J: TRBJ2-1; V: TRBV11-3; DNA: TGTGCCAGCAGCTTAACGGGCTCCTACAATGAGCAGTTCTTC; CDR3: CASSLTGSYNEQFF
D: .; size: .; J: TRBJ2-2; V: TRBV18; DNA: TGTGCCAGCTCCCGAGGGAGCACCGGGGAGCTGTTTTTT; CDR3: CASSRGSTGELFF
D: TRBD1; size: few; J: TRBJ1-2; V: TRBV5-1; DNA: TGCGCCAGCAGCTTGGAACAGGGGAACTATGGCTACACCTTC; CDR3: CASSLEQGNYGYTF
D: .; size: .; J: TRBJ1-5; V: TRBV6-1; DNA: TGTGCCAGCAGTGATGGCAGGGGATCCCAGCCCCAGCATTTT; CDR3: CASSDGRGSQPQHF
D: .; size: once; J: TRBJ1-2; V: TRBV5-5; DNA: TGTGCCAGCGGCATCGCTAACTATGGCTACACCTTC; CDR3: CASGIANYGYTF
D: .; size: .; J: TRBJ1-1; V: TRBV24-1; DNA: TGTGCCACCAGTGATTGCCCGTGCAGGATGGGCACTGAAGCTTTCTTT; CDR3: CATSDCPCRMGTEAFF
D: .; size: few; J: TRBJ2-3; V: TRBV6-2/TRBV6-3; DNA: TGTGCCAGCAGTTACCCTCCCGGGGGGCGCACAGATACGCAGTATTTT; CDR3: CASSYPPGGRTDTQYF
D: TRBD1; size: .; J: TRBJ2-7; V: TRBV11-2; DNA: TGTGCCAGCAGCTTCCCGGGACAGGGAAAACCCTACGAGCAGTACTTC; CDR3: CASSFPGQGKPYEQYF
D: .; size: medium-sized; J: TRBJ1-1; V: TRBV6-5; DNA: TGTGCCAGCAGCCTGACTCTGAACACTGAAGCTTTCTTT; CDR3: CASSLTLNTEAFF
D: .; size: .; J: TRBJ1-6; V: TRBV5-4; DNA: TGTGCCAGCAGCGGGGGCGGCTCACCCCTCCACTTT; CDR3: CASSGGGSPLHF
D: TRBD2; size: .; J: TRBJ2-5; V: TRBV28; DNA: TGTGCCAGCAGGTCTAGCGGGTCATTGGGGGAGACCCAGTACTTC; CDR3: CASRSSGSLGETQYF
D: .; size: .; J: TRBJ1-1; V: TRBV6-5; DNA: TGTGCCAGCAGTCACCCCGGCCGGAGCGGGACTGAAGCTTTCTTT; CDR3: CASSHPGRSGTEAFF
D: TRBD2; size: .; J: TRBJ2-7; V: TRBV6-2/TRBV6-3; DNA: TGTGCCAGCAGTCAAAGGTCTAGCGGGAGGCGCGAGCAGTACTTC; CDR3: CASSQRSSGRREQYF
D: .; size: few; J: TRBJ2-1; V: TRBV7-2; DNA: TGTGCCAGCCTCCTTTACAATGAGCAGTTCTTC; CDR3: CASLLYNEQFF
D: .; size: .; J: TRBJ2-5; V: TRBV7-9; DNA: TGTGCCAGCAGCTTAGCCACAGGGAGTGGAGAGACCCAGTACTTC; CDR3: CASSLATGSGETQYF
D: .; size: .; J: TRBJ2-2; V: TRBV5-1; DNA: TGCGCCAGCAGGGACAGACCGAACACCGGGGAGCTGTTTTTT; CDR3: CASRDRPNTGELFF
D: TRBD2; size: .; J: TRBJ2-7; V: TRBV5-1; DNA: TGCGCCAGCAGCTCCGCCGGGACTAGCGGCACCTACGAGCAGTACTTC; CDR3: CASSSAGTSGTYEQYF
D: .; size: .; J: TRBJ2-2; V: TRBV27; DNA: TGTGCCAGCAACCCCCAGGGCCCCAACACCGGGGAGCTGTTTTTT; CDR3: CASNPQGPNTGELFF
D: TRBD1; size: .; J: TRBJ1-3; V: TRBV6-5; DNA: TGTGCCAGCAGTTCGACAGGGTTTGGTGGAAACACCATATATTTT; CDR3: CASSSTGFGGNTIYF
D: TRBD1; size: once; J: TRBJ1-4; V: TRBV5-1; DNA: TGCGCCAGCAGCGCCGCCGGGACAGGGGGCGTGGATAATGAAAAACTGTTTTTT; CDR3: CASSAAGTGGVDNEKLFF
D: TRBD2; size: .; J: TRBJ2-1; V: TRBV6-5; DNA: TGTGCCAGCAAGTCGGGGGGGCCAAGCTATGAGCAGTTCTTC; CDR3: CASKSGGPSYEQFF
D: TRBD2; size: .; J: TRBJ2-3; V: TRBV7-2; DNA: TGTGCCAGCAGCATGACTAGCGGGGTCGGAAATACGCAGTATTTT; CDR3: CASSMTSGVGNTQYF
D: .; size: few; J: TRBJ2-5; V: TRBV4-1; DNA: TGCGCCAGCAGCCAAGAGCTCGCGGGGCTAGGCGCCCAGTACTTC; CDR3: CASSQELAGLGAQYF
D: .; size: .; J: TRBJ2-2; V: TRBV5-1; DNA: TGCGCCAGCAGCTTGGCAGTAGCGCCTGCCGGGGAGCTGTTTTTT; CDR3: CASSLAVAPAGELFF
D: TRBD2; size: .; J: TRBJ2-7; V: TRBV7-8; DNA: TGTGCCAGCAGCTCCTTTAGCGGGCGTTCCTACGAGCAGTACTTC; CDR3: CASSSFSGRSYEQYF
D: TRBD1; size: .; J: TRBJ1-5; V: TRBV5-3; DNA: TGTGCCAGAAGCTTCGACAGGGCAAATAGCAATCAGCCCCAGCATTTT; CDR3: CARSFDRANSNQPQHF
D: TRBD2; size: .; J: TRBJ2-2; V: TRBV2; DNA: TGTGCCAGCAGTCCTAGCGGACCCACCGGGGAGCTGTTTTTT; CDR3: CASSPSGPTGELFF
D: TRBD1; size: .; J: TRBJ2-5; V: TRBV5-1; DNA: TGCGCCAGCAGCCCCGGGACAGGGGGTCAAGAGACCCAGTACTTC; CDR3: CASSPGTGGQETQYF
D: .; size: .; J: TRBJ1-1; V: TRBV6-5; DNA: TGTGCCAGCAGGGTTGGGGGGTCGGATGAAGCTTTCTTT; CDR3: CASRVGGSDEAFF